The 4 T cell receptor beta chains below were found in one sample sequenced in a study of blood T cells in healthy people across ages. Primers used in a second PCR of about 7 to 11 cycles were a sample-barcoded 5' primer and a J-beta primer mix. Using its own MiXCR run on the 5' RACE reads, TCRdb lists one record per CDR3 protein. Of some 1.5 million distinct CDR3 sequences listed, less than 45% were seen once; the top ten hold over 3.5%. Sequencing input: blood. These receptors were collected from a woman aged 18-30 years in good health.

The rearrangement joins TRBV4-1 to TRBJ1-4, with 7 bases that match TRBD1. J was trimmed by 3 bases and V by 3 bases; bases with no gene match: 7. The length of the CDR3 is 16 residues. CDR1 and CDR2 (germline): MGHRA, YSYEKL. The CDR3 is CASSQPITGANEKLFF. The CDR3 DNA is TGCGCCAGCAGCCAGCCGATTACAGGGGCTAATGAAAAACTGTTTTTT.

This sequence joins TRBV7-9 and TRBJ2-3, with 10 bases lining up with TRBD2. Trimming removed 5 bases from V and 5 bases from J; junction bases left unmatched: 7. Germline-derived CDR1 and CDR2 are SEHNR and FQNEAQ (reference sequence). The CDR3 is 15 amino acids. The CDR3 sequence: CASSLTSGHLDTQYF. The CDR3 coding sequence is TGTGCCAGCAGCCTGACTAGCGGGCATTTAGATACGCAGTATTTT. Based on the CDR3 plus reference TRBV7-9 and TRBJ2-3, the full variable domain is DTGVSQNPRHKITKRGQNVTFRCDPISEHNRLYWYRQTLGQGPEFLTYFQNEAQLEKSRLLSDRFSAERPKGSFSTLEIQRTEQGDSAMYLCASSLTSGHLDTQYFGPGTRLTVL.

Only a few counts were recorded for this clonotype. The rearrangement links TRBV11-3 to TRBJ2-1, with D uncertain. The CDR3 is 15 amino acids. Germline values: CDR1 SGHNT, CDR2 YENEEA. Trimming removed 1 base from V and 2 bases from J, with 9 bases in between. The CDR3 sequence is CASSLGLVAYNEQFF. The CDR3 DNA follows: TGTGCCAGCAGCTTAGGTCTAGTGGCCTACAATGAGCAGTTCTTC.

This clonotype occurred many times. The genes are TRBV12-3 or TRBV12-4 and TRBJ1-2; D is undetermined. V lost 1 base and J lost 4, with 7 bases in between. The CDR3 sequence is 13 residues long. For the CDR3, the DNA is TGTGCCAGCAGTTTAGGAGGGTCCTATGGCTACACCTTC. Translated: CASSLGGSYGYTF.